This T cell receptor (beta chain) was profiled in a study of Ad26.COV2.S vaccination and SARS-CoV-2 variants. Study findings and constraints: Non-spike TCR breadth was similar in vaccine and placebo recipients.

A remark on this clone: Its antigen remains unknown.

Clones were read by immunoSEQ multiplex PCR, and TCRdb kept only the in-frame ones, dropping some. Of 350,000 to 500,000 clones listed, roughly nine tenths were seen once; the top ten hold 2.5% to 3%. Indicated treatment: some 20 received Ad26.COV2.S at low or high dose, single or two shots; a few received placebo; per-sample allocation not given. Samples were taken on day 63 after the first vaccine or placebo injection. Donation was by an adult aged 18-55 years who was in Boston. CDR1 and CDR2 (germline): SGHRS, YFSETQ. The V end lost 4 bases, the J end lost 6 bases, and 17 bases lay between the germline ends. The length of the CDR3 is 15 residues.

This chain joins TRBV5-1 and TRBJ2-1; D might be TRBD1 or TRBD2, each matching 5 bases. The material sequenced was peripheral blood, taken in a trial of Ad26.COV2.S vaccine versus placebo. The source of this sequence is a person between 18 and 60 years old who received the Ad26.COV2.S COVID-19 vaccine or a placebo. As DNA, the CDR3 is TGCGCCAGCAGCACGGGACCACCCAGGGCCAATGAGCAGTTCTTC. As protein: CASSTGPPRANEQFF.